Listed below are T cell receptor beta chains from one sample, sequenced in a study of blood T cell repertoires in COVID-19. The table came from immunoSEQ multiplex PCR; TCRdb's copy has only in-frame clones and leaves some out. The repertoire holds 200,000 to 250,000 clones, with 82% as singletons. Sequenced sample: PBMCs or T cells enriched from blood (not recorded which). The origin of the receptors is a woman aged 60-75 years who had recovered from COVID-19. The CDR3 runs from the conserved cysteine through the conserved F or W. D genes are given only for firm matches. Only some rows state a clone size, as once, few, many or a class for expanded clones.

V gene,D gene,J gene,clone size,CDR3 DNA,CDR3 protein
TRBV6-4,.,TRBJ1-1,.,TGTGCCAGCAGACTCACCAGGGGGAACACTGAAGCTTTCTTT,CASRLTRGNTEAFF
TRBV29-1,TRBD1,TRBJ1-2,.,TGCAGCGTAATGGACGGGACAGAAGGCTATGGCTACACCTTC,CSVMDGTEGYGYTF
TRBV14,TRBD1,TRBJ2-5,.,TGTGCCAGCAGCCAGGCCGGGACAGGGGGCTTCGAGACCCAGTACTTC,CASSQAGTGGFETQYF
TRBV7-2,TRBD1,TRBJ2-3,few,TGTGCCAGCAGCTTAGAGGACAGGGGGCTGGATACGCAGTATTTT,CASSLEDRGLDTQYF
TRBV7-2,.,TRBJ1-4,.,TGTGCCAGCAGCTTACGGAGGGGAGGACACGAAGGAAAACTGTTTTTT,CASSLRRGGHEGKLFF
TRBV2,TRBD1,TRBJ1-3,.,TGTGCCAGCAGCCGAACGGGCCTCCTTTGGGGTCAGCACACAGGGGTTGGAAACACCATATATTTT,CASSRTGLLWGQHTGVGNTIYF
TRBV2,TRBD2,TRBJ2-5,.,TGTGCCAGCAGTGAGACTAGCGGGGGCAGAGAGACCCAGTACTTC,CASSETSGGRETQYF
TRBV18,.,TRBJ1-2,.,TGTGCCAGCTCACCGGAGAGGGTTAACTATGGCTACACCTTC,CASSPERVNYGYTF
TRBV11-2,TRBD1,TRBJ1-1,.,TGTGCCAGCAGCTTAGACCCCGCGACAGGGGAAAACACTGAAGCTTTCTTT,CASSLDPATGENTEAFF
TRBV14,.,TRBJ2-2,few,TGTGCCAGCAGCCAAGGGACTACTAACACCGGGGAGCTGTTTTTT,CASSQGTTNTGELFF
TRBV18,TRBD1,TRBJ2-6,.,TGTGCCAGCTCACCACCGGGACAGGGGGGATTGGACGGGGCCAACGTCCTGACTTTC,CASSPPGQGGLDGANVLTF
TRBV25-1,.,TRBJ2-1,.,TGTGCCAGCAGTGACCTTAGCTTTAGCAATGAGCAGTTCTTC,CASSDLSFSNEQFF
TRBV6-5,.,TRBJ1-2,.,TGTGCCAGCAGGTCGGGGGGTCACTATGGCTACACCTTC,CASRSGGHYGYTF
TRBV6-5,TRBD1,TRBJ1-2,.,TGTGCCAGCAGTTCATGGACAGGGGGAGACTATGGCTACACCTTC,CASSSWTGGDYGYTF
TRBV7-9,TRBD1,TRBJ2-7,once,TGTGCCAGCAGTATTACAGGGGGCCGGTCCTACGAGCAGTACTTC,CASSITGGRSYEQYF
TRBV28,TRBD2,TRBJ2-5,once,TGTGCCAGCAGTCCCCCACTAGCGGGGGGCCAGGAGACCCAGTACTTC,CASSPPLAGGQETQYF
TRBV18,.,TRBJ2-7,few,TGTGCCAGCTCATCTGAACAGGTTACCTACGAGCAGTACTTC,CASSSEQVTYEQYF
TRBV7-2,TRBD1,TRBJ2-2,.,TGTGCCAGCAGCCACCATGGGACAGTTAGGAGAGGGGGGGAGCTGTTTTTT,CASSHHGTVRRGGELFF
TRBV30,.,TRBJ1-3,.,TGTGCCTGGACTCCGCGCGGGACGGCTGGAAACACCATATATTTT,CAWTPRGTAGNTIYF
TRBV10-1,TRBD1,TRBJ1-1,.,TGCGCCAGCAGTAGGGGACAGGGGCTGAACACTGAAGCTTTCTTT,CASSRGQGLNTEAFF
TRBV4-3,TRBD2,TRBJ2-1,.,TGCGCCAGCAGCCCGGGGACTAGCGGGGGGCGGACCTCCTACAATGAGCAGTTCTTC,CASSPGTSGGRTSYNEQFF
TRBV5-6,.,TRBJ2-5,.,TGTGCCAGCAGCTTGGGGGCGCAAGAGACCCAGTACTTC,CASSLGAQETQYF
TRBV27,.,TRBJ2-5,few,TGTGCCAGCATGGGGTTAGGGGTGGGAGAGACCCAGTACTTC,CASMGLGVGETQYF
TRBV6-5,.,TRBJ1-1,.,TGTGCCAGCAGTCGAGGGAGTTTGGGCACTGAAGCTTTCTTT,CASSRGSLGTEAFF